This T cell receptor beta chain was recovered during a study of blood T cells in healthy people across ages. CDR1 and CDR2 from the germline V gene are SGHTA and FQGNSA. Trimming cost V 5 bases and J 7 bases, with 20 bases left between them. The CDR3 runs 15 residues. This clonotype was recorded at least ten times. The authors ran a second PCR of roughly 6 to 12 cycles using a sample-barcoded 5' primer and a J-beta primer mix. Using its own MiXCR run on the 5' RACE reads, TCRdb lists one record per CDR3 protein. The data show 870,000 or so distinct CDR3 sequences, 29% seen once. The sequence was collected from a woman of 80 years or more in good health. Sequencing input: blood. The V and J genes are TRBV7-2 and TRBJ1-2; maybe TRBD1 (5 bases). DNA of the CDR3: TGTGCCAGCAGCCCGGAGCCGGGACTTTTGTCTGGCTACACCTTC. This translates into CASSPEPGLLSGYTF.